This T cell receptor (beta chain) appears in the sequencing data of a study of T cells in Graves' hyperthyroidism and ophthalmopathy. Study overall: Peripheral blood draws took place at initial diagnosis, ahead of any treatment.

Researchers amplified the TCR beta CDR3 regions from RNA transcripts. RT-PCR in the first round (using the HTBI primer set) targeted the TCR CDR3. TCRdb used MiXCR to reprocess the multiplex PCR reads, holding one entry per CDR3 protein. Of some 250,000 distinct CDR3 sequences listed, about 14% are singletons. Germline-derived CDR1 and CDR2 are MNHNS and SASEGT. V dropped 5 bases and J dropped 4; count of bases not matched to a gene: 4. The length of the CDR3 is 14 residues. This clonotype appeared many times. The TCR sequence derives from a woman aged 40 to 50 with Graves' hyperthyroidism that later progressed to Graves' ophthalmopathy. The rearrangement uses TRBV6-1 and TRBJ2-1, with 8 bases aligning to TRBD2. Sequenced: blood. CDR3 sequence: CASSTTSEYNEQFF. In DNA, the CDR3 is TGTGCCAGCAGTACGACTAGCGAATACAATGAGCAGTTCTTC.